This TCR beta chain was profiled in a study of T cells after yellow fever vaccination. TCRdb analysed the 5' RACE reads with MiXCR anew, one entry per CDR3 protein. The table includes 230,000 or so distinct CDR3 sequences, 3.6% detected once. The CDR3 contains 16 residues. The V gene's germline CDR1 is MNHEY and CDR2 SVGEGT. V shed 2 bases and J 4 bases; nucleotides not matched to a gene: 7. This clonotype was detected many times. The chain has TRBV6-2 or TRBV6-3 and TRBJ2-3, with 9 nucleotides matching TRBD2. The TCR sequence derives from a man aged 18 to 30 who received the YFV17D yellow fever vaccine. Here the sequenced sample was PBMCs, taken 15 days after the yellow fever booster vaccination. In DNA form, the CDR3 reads TGTGCCAGCAGTTACCCTAGCGGGACCGTAGCAGATACGCAGTATTTT. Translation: CASSYPSGTVADTQYF.